The rows below give T cell receptor beta chains drawn from one sample of a study of OX40 agonist ivuxolimab in advanced cancers. Some clones are missing from TCRdb's copy, which holds only in-frame ones; the method was immunoSEQ multiplex PCR. The profile shows tens of thousands of clones, over 75% of them singletons. The specimen comprised CD4+ or CD8+ T cells sorted from blood, sampled in a trial of the OX40 agonist ivuxolimab. Source of these receptors: an adult with an advanced solid tumor such as melanoma, head and neck, liver or kidney cancer. Each CDR3 is given with its conserved first and last residue. Fields, in order: J gene, D gene, clone size, V gene, CDR3 protein, CDR3 DNA. The D gene is left open where the match is weak. Clone size is stated in some rows and not others, as once, few, many or a class when expanded.

>TRBJ2-5|TRBD2|NA|TRBV18
CASSLLAGGEETQYF
TGTGCCAGCTCACTACTAGCGGGGGGAGAAGAGACCCAGTACTTC
>TRBJ2-7|TRBD2|NA|TRBV19
CASSIQRIAGGKGYEQYF
TGTGCCAGTAGTATCCAAAGAATAGCGGGAGGTAAGGGGTACGAGCAGTACTTC
>TRBJ2-6|TRBD2|NA|TRBV9
CASSADSGRAGSTGANVLTF
TGTGCCAGCAGCGCTGATAGCGGGAGGGCCGGATCTACTGGGGCCAACGTCCTGACTTTC
>TRBJ2-5|NA|NA|TRBV5-1
CASSAGSQETQYF
TGCGCCAGCAGCGCAGGGAGCCAAGAGACCCAGTACTTC
>TRBJ2-5|TRBD2|NA|TRBV2
CASSRLAGISETQYF
TGTGCCAGCAGTCGGCTAGCGGGAATTTCGGAGACCCAGTACTTC
>TRBJ1-1|NA|NA|TRBV6-5
CASSYPGRTEAFF
TGTGCCAGCAGTTACCCCGGGAGGACTGAAGCTTTCTTT
>TRBJ1-5|TRBD1|NA|TRBV19
CASSTTGGNQPQHF
TGTGCCAGTAGTACGACAGGGGGCAATCAGCCCCAGCATTTT
>TRBJ1-1|NA|NA|TRBV28
CASSLGGGNTEAFF
TGTGCCAGCAGTTTGGGGGGTGGGAACACTGAAGCTTTCTTT
>TRBJ2-7|NA|NA|TRBV28
CASGALYEQYF
TGTGCCAGCGGAGCTCTTTACGAGCAGTACTTC
>TRBJ1-5|NA|few|TRBV19
CASSITAEPQHF
TGTGCCAGTAGTATAACGGCAGAGCCCCAGCATTTT
>TRBJ2-2|NA|NA|TRBV5-8
CASSFSGGANTGELFF
TGTGCCAGCAGCTTTTCTGGCGGAGCAAACACCGGGGAGCTGTTTTTT
>TRBJ2-3|NA|NA|TRBV5-4
CASSLEGRSTDTQYF
TGTGCCAGCAGCTTGGAAGGACGGAGCACAGATACGCAGTATTTT
>TRBJ2-7|NA|NA|TRBV11-3
CASSCDWEPSTREQYF
TGTGCCAGCAGCTGTGATTGGGAGCCCTCTACTCGAGAGCAGTACTTC
>TRBJ2-1|TRBD1|NA|TRBV9
CASSVEPGGFYNEQFF
TGTGCCAGCAGCGTCGAGCCAGGGGGCTTCTACAATGAGCAGTTCTTC
>TRBJ2-7|NA|NA|TRBV4-1
CASSPTLGAYEQYF
TGCGCCAGCAGCCCTACCCTCGGCGCCTACGAGCAGTACTTC
>TRBJ2-5|NA|NA|TRBV18
CASSVGETQYF
TGTGCCAGCTCCGTAGGTGAGACCCAGTACTTC
>TRBJ2-1|NA|NA|TRBV5-5
CASSLDPSLGRGQFF
TGTGCCAGCAGCTTGGATCCTAGCTTGGGCCGAGGGCAGTTCTTC
>TRBJ2-3|TRBD2|NA|TRBV27
CASRALAGEGDTQYF
TGTGCCAGCAGGGCCTTAGCGGGAGAGGGAGATACGCAGTATTTT
>TRBJ2-1|TRBD2|NA|TRBV10-1
CASSRTSGGIDEQFF
TGCGCCAGCAGTCGGACTAGCGGGGGGATAGATGAGCAGTTCTTC
>TRBJ2-1|NA|NA|TRBV7-9
CASSSFPAGASNEQFF
TGTGCCAGCAGCTCATTCCCTGCGGGGGCGAGCAATGAGCAGTTCTTC
>TRBJ2-7|TRBD1|once|TRBV6-5
CASRPGQGDTYEQYF
TGTGCCAGCAGACCGGGACAGGGAGATACCTACGAGCAGTACTTC
>TRBJ1-3|NA|NA|TRBV7-6
CASSIQRGSGNTIYF
TGTGCCAGCAGCATTCAAAGGGGCTCTGGAAACACCATATATTTT
>TRBJ1-1|NA|few|TRBV9
CASSEGTLNTEAFF
TGTGCCAGCAGCGAAGGGACGTTGAACACTGAAGCTTTCTTT
>TRBJ2-1|TRBD1|NA|TRBV7-3
CASSLTGQVMGEQFF
TGTGCCAGCAGCTTAACCGGACAGGTAATGGGTGAGCAGTTCTTC
>TRBJ2-3|NA|NA|TRBV28
CASSLRSTDTQYF
TGTGCCAGCAGTTTACGTAGCACAGATACGCAGTATTTT
>TRBJ2-7|TRBD1|NA|TRBV28
CASSVGTGGHYEQYF
TGTGCCAGCAGTGTCGGGACAGGGGGTCATTACGAGCAGTACTTC
>TRBJ2-2|TRBD1|NA|TRBV5-1
CASSQGTGVTGELFF
TGCGCCAGCAGCCAGGGGACAGGGGTGACCGGGGAGCTGTTTTTT
>TRBJ2-7|NA|NA|TRBV7-3
CASSLEGPPGLYEQYF
TGTGCCAGCAGCTTAGAAGGACCCCCTGGACTCTACGAGCAGTACTTC
>TRBJ2-2|TRBD2|NA|TRBV5-5
CASSLAPTSGSAGELFF
TGTGCCAGCAGCTTGGCCCCTACTAGCGGGAGTGCCGGGGAGCTGTTTTTT
>TRBJ2-3|NA|NA|TRBV19
CASSQGITTDTQYF
TGTGCCAGTAGTCAGGGGATTACGACAGATACGCAGTATTTT